The 25 T cell receptor beta chains reported below all come from one sample, sequenced in a study of T-cell reconstitution after alpha-beta-depleted transplantation in children. Unique molecular identifiers were incorporated when the TCRbeta library was constructed. TCRdb used MiXCR to reprocess the PCR reads, holding one entry per CDR3 protein. Of almost 500,000 distinct CDR3 sequences in the sample, approximately 12% were seen once. Source: PBMCs from the stem cell graft donor, taken from the stem cell graft. The receptor set was obtained from a human donor who donated a stem cell graft to a child with combined immunodeficiency.

The V and J genes are TRBV29-1 and TRBJ2-2; a possible D gene is TRBD2 (6 bases). CDR3 length: 15 residues. V was pared by 6 bases and J by 5 bases, with 19 bases between. Germline CDR1 SQVTM, CDR2 ANQGSEA. Here the CDR3 reads CSVSLVGRGTGELFF. The CDR3 DNA follows: TGCAGCGTCTCATTAGTCGGGAGAGGGACCGGGGAGCTGTTTTTT.

This chain uses TRBV12-3 or TRBV12-4 with TRBJ2-7, with D unclear. The length of the CDR3 is 12 residues. V lost 5 bases to trimming and J lost 3 bases, with 8 bases between them. CDR3 sequence reads: CASSPYFYEQYF. The CDR3 bases are TGTGCCAGCAGTCCTTACTTCTACGAGCAGTACTTC.

This clonotype was counted a few times. The V and J genes are TRBV12-3 or TRBV12-4 and TRBJ2-1; no reliable D call. The V and J ends lost 2 bases and 4 bases respectively, with 15 bases between them. The CDR3 runs 16 residues. In DNA, the CDR3 is TGTGCCAGCAGTTTAATAGCCTCCGTCGGGTACAATGAGCAGTTCTTC. Translation gives CASSLIASVGYNEQFF.

At least ten counts were recorded for this clonotype. The rearrangement uses TRBV5-1 and TRBJ2-1; 8 bases match TRBD1. The germline V gene has CDR1 SGHRS and CDR2 YFSETQ. V dropped 4 bases and J dropped 10; count of bases not matched to a gene: 13. This CDR3 has 15 residues. The CDR3 loop is CASSPRLGQGREQFF. CDR3 nucleotides: TGCGCCAGCAGCCCCCGATTAGGACAGGGAAGAGAGCAGTTCTTC. Filled out from reference TRBV5-1 and TRBJ2-1, the complete variable domain reads KAGVTQTPRYLIKTRGQQVTLSCSPISGHRSVSWYQQTPGQGLQFLFEYFSETQRNKGNFPGRFSGRQFSNSRSEMNVSTLELGDSALYLCASSPRLGQGREQFFGPGTRLTVL.

The sample holds many counts of this clonotype. V gene TRBV2 combines with J gene TRBJ1-4; D call uncertain. In germline, CDR1 is SNHLY, CDR2 FYNNEI. With 7 bases removed from V and 7 bases from J, the gap between germline ends came to 7 bases. The CDR3 runs 11 residues. The CDR3 bases are TGTGCCAGCACTGACCGTGAAAAACTGTTTTTT. Translating gives CASTDREKLFF.

This clonotype was observed a few times. J is TRBJ2-7 and V is TRBV5-1; D perhaps matches TRBD2 (5 bases). This CDR3 has 13 amino acids. The V gene's germline CDR1 is SGHRS and CDR2 YFSETQ. V gave up 4 bases and J gave up 2 bases, with 10 bases separating them. The CDR3 sequence is CASSQEVTYEQYF. The CDR3 nucleotides read TGCGCCAGCAGCCAGGAGGTTACCTACGAGCAGTACTTC.

The sample holds a few counts of this clonotype. The gene calls are TRBV5-1 and TRBJ2-1; TRBD1 aligns across 8 bases. Germline V CDR1 and CDR2: SGHRS, YFSETQ. The CDR3 length is 16 residues. Trimming at V came to 5 bases and at J to 4 bases, leaving 11 bases not matched to a gene. The CDR3 DNA sequence: TGCGCCAGCAGTTTTGATCCGGGACAGGCGTACAATGAGCAGTTCTTC. Translation: CASSFDPGQAYNEQFF.

This clonotype showed up just a few times. The rearrangement links TRBV6-5 to TRBJ2-1, with D possibly TRBD2 on 5 matching bases. The germline V and J ends were trimmed by 2 bases and 2 bases, with 16 bases remaining between them. The CDR3 loop spans 17 amino acids. The germline CDR1 and CDR2 sequences are MNHEY and SVGAGI. The CDR3 loop is CASSYATPEATYNEQFF. DNA for the CDR3: TGTGCCAGCAGTTACGCTACCCCGGAGGCTACCTACAATGAGCAGTTCTTC.

This clonotype turned up a few times. The CDR3 protein is CASSYLGELATEAFF. The DNA for the CDR3 is TGTGCCAGCAGCTACCTTGGTGAATTGGCTACTGAAGCTTTCTTT. The gene calls are TRBV5-6 and TRBJ1-1; D is uncertain. The CDR3 runs to 15 residues. Deletions cut 3 bases from V and 5 bases from J, with 17 bases between. Germline values: CDR1 SGHDT, CDR2 YYEEEE.

This clonotype was observed at least ten times. V is TRBV6-5 and J is TRBJ2-7, with no clear D. The CDR3 totals 13 residues. Germline values: CDR1 MNHEY, CDR2 SVGAGI. V was cut by 2 bases and J by 2 bases, with 7 bases left in between. The chain's CDR3 is CASSYDGAYEQYF. The CDR3, as DNA: TGTGCCAGCAGTTACGATGGGGCCTACGAGCAGTACTTC.

The chain uses TRBV6-1 and TRBJ2-4; D not resolved. The germline V gene encodes CDR1 MNHNS and CDR2 SASEGT. The CDR3 sequence is 14 residues long. The V and J ends lost 3 bases and 3 bases respectively, with 9 bases between them. CDR3 residues: CASSDRVHKNIQYF. The CDR3 coding sequence is TGTGCCAGCAGTGACCGGGTCCACAAAAACATTCAGTACTTC.

This clonotype was seen a handful of times. The V and J genes are TRBV12-3 or TRBV12-4 and TRBJ1-6; D is ambiguous. Trimming pared 3 bases from V and 3 bases from J, leaving 9 bases between. This CDR3 has 15 amino acids. CDR3 sequence (DNA): TGTGCCAGCAGTTTTTCCGTAGACTATAATTCACCCCTCCACTTT. This translates into CASSFSVDYNSPLHF.

This clonotype was counted between two and nine times. The chain combines TRBV12-3 or TRBV12-4 with TRBJ2-2; D unresolved. CDR3 size: 15 residues. V lost 6 bases and J lost 7, with 18 bases in between. The CDR3 nucleotides read TGTGCCAGCAGCCCCTCCCATCCTTGGGGCGGGGAGCTGTTTTTT. Translation: CASSPSHPWGGELFF.

In its sample, this clonotype was seen many times. The chain couples TRBV12-3 or TRBV12-4 to TRBJ2-5; D gene uncertain. V shed 5 bases and J shed 1 base, with 14 bases lying between them. This CDR3 is 15 amino acids long. CDR3 residues: CASSLDPVGQETQYF. CDR3 sequence (DNA): TGTGCCAGCAGTCTGGACCCTGTAGGCCAAGAGACCCAGTACTTC.

The chain joins TRBV27 to TRBJ1-1, with no clear D. CDR1 is MNHEY and CDR2 is SMNVEV in the germline V gene (reference sequence). The CDR3 consists of 14 residues. The V end was cut by 4 bases, the J end by 4 bases, with 13 bases between. The CDR3 coding sequence is TGTGCCAGCAGTTCTTTGTCGTCGGCCACTGAAGCTTTCTTT. This encodes CASSSLSSATEAFF.

The gene calls are TRBV13 and TRBJ2-1, with D possibly TRBD2 on 6 matching bases. The CDR3 has 14 amino acids. The V end was cut by 2 bases, the J end by 5 bases, with 10 bases between. Germline CDR1 and CDR2: PRHDT and FYEKMQ (reference sequence). The CDR3: CASSLRLENNEQFF. The CDR3, as DNA: TGTGCCAGCAGCTTACGACTAGAGAACAATGAGCAGTTCTTC.

Ten or more counts support this clonotype. The V gene is TRBV6-4, the J gene TRBJ2-3; 9 bases match TRBD2. Germline-derived CDR1 and CDR2 are MRHNA and SNTAGT. The CDR3 has 14 amino acids. V lost 5 bases to trimming and J lost 5 bases; unmatched junction nucleotides: 5. The CDR3 DNA sequence: TGTGCCAGCAGTCCGGGTAGCGGGAGAGATACGCAGTATTTT. Protein product: CASSPGSGRDTQYF.

This clonotype was detected a few times. The V gene is TRBV5-1, the J gene TRBJ2-7, with D possibly TRBD1 on 5 matching bases. Trimming left V 0 bases short and J 6 bases short, with 19 bases between. The germline V gene has CDR1 SGHRS and CDR2 YFSETQ. This CDR3 contains 16 residues. The CDR3 bases are TGCGCCAGCAGCTTGGGGATGACAGAACTGGAGAGCGAGCAGTACTTC. This gives the protein CASSLGMTELESEQYF.

The chain carries TRBV20-1 and TRBJ1-3; 7 bases fit TRBD1. Trimming cost V 4 bases and J 2 bases; bases outside gene matches: 2. This CDR3 has 13 residues. The germline gives CDR1 DFQATT, CDR2 SNEGSKA (reference sequence). The CDR3 here is CSAIRGAGNTIYF. The CDR3 DNA reads as TGCAGTGCTATCAGGGGGGCTGGAAACACCATATATTTT.

This clonotype was seen a few times. The chain links TRBV28 to TRBJ2-3, with 10 bases identical to TRBD2. This CDR3 contains 16 residues. The ends lost 7 bases at V and 2 bases at J; junction bases unmatched: 9. CDR1 is MDHEN and CDR2 is SYDVKM in the germline V gene. The CDR3 nucleotides read TGTGCCAGCACTATTGGGCTAGCGGGGGTCACAGATACGCAGTATTTT. Translation gives CASTIGLAGVTDTQYF.

V is TRBV7-2 and J is TRBJ2-2; TRBD2 is a possible D gene (7 bases). The V gene lost 5 bases and the J gene lost 15 bases, with 16 bases spanning the gap. The germline gives CDR1 SGHTA, CDR2 FQGNSA. The CDR3 extends over 12 amino acids. Written as DNA, the CDR3 is TGTGCCAGCAGCCCTCCGGGGGGCCTTGTGTTTTTT. Protein sequence: CASSPPGGLVFF. Together with reference TRBV7-2 and TRBJ2-2, the CDR3 gives the full variable domain: GAGVSQSPSNKVTEKGKDVELRCDPISGHTALYWYRQSLGQGLEFLIYFQGNSAPDKSGLPSDRFSAERTGGSVSTLTIQRTQQEDSAVYLCASSPPGGLVFFGEGSRLTVL.

This clonotype was picked up many times. The chain uses TRBV6-5 and TRBJ2-2; 12 bases line up with TRBD2. V shed 0 bases, J shed 3 bases, and the junction held 5 bases outside the gene matches. Germline V gives CDR1 MNHEY, CDR2 SVGAGI. The CDR3 runs 18 residues. The CDR3 loop is CASSYSLAGGLHTGELFF. The CDR3 DNA follows: TGTGCCAGCAGTTACTCCCTAGCGGGAGGGCTACACACCGGGGAGCTGTTTTTT.

The V and J genes are TRBV6-2 or TRBV6-3 and TRBJ2-7; TRBD2 agrees at 9 bases. CDR3 length: 16 residues. CDR1 and CDR2 from the germline V gene are MNHEY and SVGEGT. Trimming at V came to 0 bases and at J to 3 bases, leaving 6 bases not matched to a gene. The CDR3: CASSYSTTSGDYEQYF. In nucleotides, the CDR3 is TGTGCCAGCAGTTACTCGACGACTAGCGGAGACTACGAGCAGTACTTC.

In this sample, this clonotype turned up a few times. This chain uses TRBV7-2 with TRBJ2-7; the match to TRBD2 covers 15 bases. This CDR3 has 17 residues. Germline V gene sequence: CDR1 SGHTA, CDR2 FQGNSA. V lost 1 base to trimming and J lost 10 bases; unmatched junction nucleotides: 11. CDR3 coding DNA: TGTGCCAGCAGCTTAGGGGCGACCGGGACTAGCGGGGGGAAACAGTACTTC. This translates into CASSLGATGTSGGKQYF.

This clonotype has just a few counts. This chain joins TRBV20-1 and TRBJ2-5; TRBD1 is a possible D gene (6 bases). Per the germline V gene, CDR1 is DFQATT and CDR2 is SNEGSKA (reference sequence). Trimming left V 6 bases short and J 7 bases short, with 18 bases between. The CDR3 length is 13 residues. The DNA for the CDR3 is TGCAGTGCAGCCCCGGGACACTACTCGACCCAGTACTTC. This encodes CSAAPGHYSTQYF.